This T cell receptor (beta chain) was sequenced in a study of blood T cells in healthy people across ages. As concerns this clonotype: Its matching antigen is unknown.

General study findings and limits: The study regarded diversity estimates from one million T cells as underestimates. Naive CD4+ cells and diversity were both higher in long-lived donors than in aged donors.

Trimming took off 0 bases at V and 9 bases at J, with 20 bases between the two ends. This CDR3 comprises 16 residues. CDR1 MNHEY and CDR2 SVGAGI come from the germline V gene. Then a second PCR, running roughly 7 to 11 cycles, was carried out with a sample-barcoded 5' primer and a J-beta primer mix. TCRdb redid the calling of the 5' RACE reads with MiXCR, one entry per CDR3 protein. The repertoire consists of hundreds of thousands of distinct CDR3 sequences, with approximately 53% occurring once and the leading ten covering roughly 24%. The chain recombines TRBV6-5 with TRBJ1-2, with a weak D call TRBD1 (5 bases). This TCR was recovered from a man aged 40-49 years in good health. Sequencing was carried out using blood. For the CDR3, the DNA is TGTGCCAGCAGTTACTCAGTCGCAGGGAGCTCGTTGAGCTACACCTTC. Translated, it gives CASSYSVAGSSLSYTF.